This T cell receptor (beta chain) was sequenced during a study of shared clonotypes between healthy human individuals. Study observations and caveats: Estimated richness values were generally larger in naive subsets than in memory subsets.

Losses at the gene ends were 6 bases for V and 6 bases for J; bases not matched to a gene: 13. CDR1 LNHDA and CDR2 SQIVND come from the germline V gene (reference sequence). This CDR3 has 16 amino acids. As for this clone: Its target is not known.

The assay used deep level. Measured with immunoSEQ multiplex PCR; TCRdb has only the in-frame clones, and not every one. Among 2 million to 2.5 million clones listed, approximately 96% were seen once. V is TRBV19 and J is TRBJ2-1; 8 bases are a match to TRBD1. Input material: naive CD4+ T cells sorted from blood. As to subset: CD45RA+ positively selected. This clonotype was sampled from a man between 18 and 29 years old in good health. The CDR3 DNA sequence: TGTGCCAGTAGCTCCACCCAGGACAGGGTTTTCAATGAGCAGTTCTTC. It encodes CASSSTQDRVFNEQFF.